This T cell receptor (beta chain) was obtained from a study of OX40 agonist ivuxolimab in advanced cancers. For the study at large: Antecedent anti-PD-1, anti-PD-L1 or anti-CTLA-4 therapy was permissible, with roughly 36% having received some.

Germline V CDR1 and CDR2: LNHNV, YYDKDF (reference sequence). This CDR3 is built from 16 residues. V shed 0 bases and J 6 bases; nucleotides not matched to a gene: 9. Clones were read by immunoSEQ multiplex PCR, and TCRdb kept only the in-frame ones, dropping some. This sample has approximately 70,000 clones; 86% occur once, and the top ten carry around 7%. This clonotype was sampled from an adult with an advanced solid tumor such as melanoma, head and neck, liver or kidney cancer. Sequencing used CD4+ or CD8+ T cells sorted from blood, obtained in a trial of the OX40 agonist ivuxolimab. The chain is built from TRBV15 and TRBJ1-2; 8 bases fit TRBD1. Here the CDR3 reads CATSRDLQGARNGYTF. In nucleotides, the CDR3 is TGTGCCACCAGCAGAGATCTCCAGGGGGCGCGAAATGGCTACACCTTC.